The 24 T cell receptor beta chains listed next were all sequenced from one sample in a study of regulatory T cells in long-lasting Graves disease. Arm-PCR of CDR3 regions and iRepertoire HTBI primers were the basis on which TCR beta libraries were built. TCRdb independently ran MiXCR on the multiplex PCR reads; one entry per CDR3 protein. The data hold 420,000 or so distinct CDR3 sequences, with around 17% observed a single time. The time point: newly diagnosed GD, antithyroid drugs for less than 3 months. PBMCs provided the RNA from which the TCR library was made. The sample also formed part of further work on T cells in Graves' hyperthyroidism and ophthalmopathy.

The specimen was peripheral blood mononuclear cells (PBMCs), collected at new diagnosis, from a patient treated with antithyroid drugs. The receptors derive from a woman aged 18-30 years with Graves disease.

This clonotype was counted between two and nine times. This sequence joins TRBV12-3 or TRBV12-4 and TRBJ2-7, with a weak D call TRBD2 (8 bases). V lost 6 bases and J lost 6, with 24 bases in between. The CDR3 extends over 16 amino acids. The CDR3 sequence: CASSFNRGAGVLEQYF. In DNA form, the CDR3 reads TGTGCCAGCAGCTTCAACAGGGGAGCGGGAGTTCTCGAGCAGTACTTC.

This clonotype was recorded at least ten times. The chain has TRBV28 and TRBJ1-4, with unresolved D. V was clipped by 6 bases and J by 4 bases, with 12 bases between them. Germline V gene sequence: CDR1 MDHEN, CDR2 SYDVKM. CDR3 length equals 14 residues. Here the CDR3 reads CASRTGGRNEKLFF. The DNA of the CDR3 is TGTGCCAGCAGGACGGGAGGCCGTAATGAAAAACTGTTTTTT. The whole variable domain, filled in from reference TRBV28 and TRBJ1-4, reads DVKVTQSSRYLVKRTGEKVFLECVQDMDHENMFWYRQDPGLGLRLIYFSYDVKMKEKGDIPEGYSVSREKKERFSLILESASTNQTSMYLCASRTGGRNEKLFFGSGTQLSVL.

This clonotype came up a few times. DNA of the CDR3: TGTGCCAGCAGTTCCAGGGTTGACGACGAGCAGTACTTC. The encoded protein is CASSSRVDDEQYF. The V gene is TRBV7-9, the J gene TRBJ2-7, with D perhaps TRBD1 (5 bases). Trimming removed 6 bases at V and 5 bases at J, with 14 bases between. CDR3 length equals 13 residues. The V gene's germline CDR1 is SEHNR and CDR2 FQNEAQ (reference sequence).

The gene calls are TRBV29-1 and TRBJ2-3; 8 bases map to TRBD1. The CDR3 is 13 residues long. After removal of 6 bases from V and 8 bases from J, the junction contained 10 bases not matched to a gene. Germline CDR1 and CDR2: SQVTM and ANQGSEA. The CDR3 region has the DNA TGCAGCGTCGTGGACAGGGCGCCGGGTACGCAGTATTTT. It specifies CSVVDRAPGTQYF.

A few counts support this clonotype. The chain carries TRBV6-1 and TRBJ2-3, with unresolved D. The CDR3 runs to 15 residues. Germline values: CDR1 MNHNS, CDR2 SASEGT. Trimming pared 7 bases from V and 0 bases from J, leaving 14 bases between. DNA of the CDR3: TGTGCCAGCAAACTGACTGCTACTAGCACAGATACGCAGTATTTT. It codes for CASKLTATSTDTQYF.

This clonotype showed up many times. The rearrangement uses TRBV6-1 and TRBJ2-7; either TRBD1 or TRBD2 may fit D (5 bases each). V dropped 6 bases and J dropped 2 bases, with 14 bases sitting between them. Germline V gives CDR1 MNHNS, CDR2 SASEGT. The CDR3 has 14 amino acids. In nucleotides, the CDR3 is TGTGCCAGCAGGGACACGGGAAGGACCTACGAGCAGTACTTC. This gives the protein CASRDTGRTYEQYF.

In its sample, this clonotype was seen a few times. The chain combines TRBV4-1 with TRBJ2-1; TRBD1 agrees at 8 bases. V trimming: 3 bases; J trimming: 6 bases; junction bases outside the gene matches: 7. This CDR3 spans 15 amino acids. The V gene's germline CDR1 is MGHRA and CDR2 YSYEKL. CDR3 nucleotide sequence: TGCGCCAGCAGCCACAGACAGGGGAGGTCCAATGAGCAGTTCTTC. Translated, it gives CASSHRQGRSNEQFF.

This clonotype has a count of ten or more. The chain recombines TRBV20-1 with TRBJ2-7; 11 bases fit TRBD2. CDR3 length equals 15 residues. Germline CDR1 reads DFQATT; CDR2 reads SNEGSKA (reference sequence). V lost 4 bases, J lost 2 bases, and 7 bases stayed unmatched. CDR3 amino acids: CSANPGTSGPYEQYF. Here the CDR3 DNA reads TGCAGTGCTAATCCCGGGACTAGCGGACCCTACGAGCAGTACTTC.

This clonotype was counted between two and nine times. This chain uses TRBV2 with TRBJ1-5, with D uncertain. This CDR3 spans 15 amino acids. CDR1 is SNHLY and CDR2 is FYNNEI in the germline V gene. V shed 3 bases and J shed 7 bases, with 16 bases lying between them. The CDR3 spells CASSDLGRENQPQHF. For the CDR3, the DNA is TGTGCCAGCAGTGATCTCGGAAGAGAGAACCAGCCCCAGCATTTT.

The genes are TRBV5-1 and TRBJ2-2; D is ambiguous. With 3 bases removed from V and 0 bases from J, the gap between germline ends came to 12 bases. CDR1 is SGHRS, CDR2 YFSETQ, per germline. This CDR3 has 16 amino acids. DNA of the CDR3: TGCGCCAGCAGCTCGATCTTGGGATCGAACACCGGGGAGCTGTTTTTT. This codes for CASSSILGSNTGELFF.

This clonotype was observed a few times. CDR3 in amino acids: CASSSLSGRAADTQYF. CDR3 DNA sequence: TGTGCCAGCAGCTCGCTAAGCGGGAGGGCCGCAGATACGCAGTATTTT. V is TRBV7-6 and J is TRBJ2-3, with 10 bases aligning to TRBD2. CDR1 SGHVS and CDR2 FNYEAQ come from the germline V gene. This CDR3 is built from 16 residues. The V segment lost 4 bases and the J segment 4 bases; nucleotides outside the gene matches: 8.

CDR3 DNA sequence: TGCAGTGCTAGGGCGGGGGTTCAGGATACGCAGTATTTT. Protein: CSARAGVQDTQYF. The chain uses TRBV20-1 and TRBJ2-3; TRBD2 agrees at 7 bases. This CDR3 comprises 13 residues. Germline trimming cut 3 bases from V and 6 bases from J; bases unmatched to any gene: 6. Germline V lookup: CDR1 DFQATT, CDR2 SNEGSKA (reference sequence).

The sample holds many counts of this clonotype. The CDR3 reads CASSSQGETQYF. DNA of the CDR3: TGTGCCAGCAGTTCCCAAGGGGAGACCCAGTACTTC. This chain links TRBV28 with TRBJ2-5; unclear D gene. Deletions cut 4 bases from V and 5 bases from J, with 8 bases between. CDR1 is MDHEN, CDR2 SYDVKM, per germline. This CDR3 spans 12 amino acids.

This clonotype was picked up many times. The chain carries TRBV27 and TRBJ2-1; 8 bases are a match to TRBD2. The CDR3 runs to 15 residues. V shed 5 bases, J shed 2 bases, and the junction held 5 bases outside the gene matches. Germline V CDR1 and CDR2: MNHEY, SMNVEV (reference sequence). The CDR3: CASSPGGGPYNEQFF. CDR3 nucleotide sequence: TGTGCCAGCAGTCCCGGGGGGGGGCCCTACAATGAGCAGTTCTTC.

This clonotype showed up many times. The V call is TRBV28, the J call TRBJ1-5, with 10 bases aligning to TRBD1. CDR3 length: 16 amino acids. Trimming cost V 4 bases and J 3 bases; bases outside gene matches: 6. CDR1 and CDR2 (germline): MDHEN, SYDVKM. The CDR3 here is CASSSRQGAANQPQHF. CDR3 coding DNA: TGTGCCAGCAGTTCCCGACAGGGGGCTGCCAATCAGCCCCAGCATTTT.

This clonotype appeared a few times. This sequence joins TRBV4-1 and TRBJ2-7; 9 positions match TRBD2. The V gene's germline CDR1 is MGHRA and CDR2 YSYEKL. This CDR3 has 16 amino acids. V lost 3 bases to trimming and J lost 0 bases; unmatched junction nucleotides: 6. This chain's CDR3 is CASSQTTSGYSYEQYF. Written as DNA, the CDR3 is TGCGCCAGCAGCCAGACGACTAGCGGATACTCCTACGAGCAGTACTTC.

The V gene is TRBV6-2 or TRBV6-3, the J gene TRBJ2-7; no clear D gene. CDR3 length: 13 amino acids. The V and J ends lost 4 bases and 2 bases respectively, with 9 bases between them. Germline CDR1 is MNHEY and CDR2 is SVGEGT. The CDR3 is CASSLYRAYEQYF. The CDR3 nucleotides read TGTGCCAGCAGTTTATATAGGGCCTACGAGCAGTACTTC.

The gene calls are TRBV5-5 and TRBJ2-1, with 12 bases fitting TRBD2. Per the germline V gene, CDR1 is SGHKS and CDR2 is YYEKEE (reference sequence). The V segment lost 2 bases and the J segment 8 bases; nucleotides outside the gene matches: 5. CDR3 length equals 15 residues. DNA for the CDR3: TGTGCCAGCAGCTTATTGACTAGCGGGAGTGATGAGCAGTTCTTC. It specifies CASSLLTSGSDEQFF.

The genes are TRBV20-1 and TRBJ1-6; D is possibly TRBD1 (5 bases). V lost 1 base, J lost 7 bases, and 8 bases lay in between. Germline V gene sequence: CDR1 DFQATT, CDR2 SNEGSKA (reference sequence). This CDR3 is built from 13 residues. CDR3 protein: CSARATVNSPLHF. As DNA, the CDR3 is TGCAGTGCTAGAGCGACAGTGAATTCACCCCTCCACTTT.

This clonotype was counted at least ten times. The V and J genes are TRBV6-2 or TRBV6-3 and TRBJ2-3; D is unresolved. V gave up 5 bases and J gave up 4 bases, with 4 bases separating them. CDR3 length: 11 residues. Per the germline V gene, CDR1 is MNHEY and CDR2 is SVGEGT. The CDR3 sequence is CASSVPDTQYF. For the CDR3, the DNA is TGTGCCAGCAGTGTCCCAGATACGCAGTATTTT.

This clonotype has at least ten counts. CDR3 nucleotide sequence: TGTGCCAGCAGCCCCGGACTAGCTTACAATGAGCAGTTCTTC. Translating it yields CASSPGLAYNEQFF. V and J are TRBV7-9 and TRBJ2-1; 8 bases align to TRBD2. The V segment lost 5 bases and the J segment 4 bases; nucleotides outside the gene matches: 4. CDR1 SEHNR and CDR2 FQNEAQ come from the germline V gene (reference sequence). This CDR3 region has 14 residues.

The chain combines TRBV30 with TRBJ1-5; TRBD1 aligns across 7 bases. The trim removed 4 bases at V and 5 bases at J, leaving 5 bases unmatched. Germline V gene lookup returns CDR1 GTSNPN and CDR2 SVGIG (reference sequence). CDR3 length: 13 residues. The DNA for the CDR3 is TGTGCCTGGATAGAAGGGGGCTATCAGCCCCAGCATTTT. It specifies CAWIEGGYQPQHF.

There are many counts of this clonotype. The V call is TRBV11-2, the J call TRBJ1-1; D is unresolved. The CDR3 runs to 11 residues. The ends were cut back, 4 bases at V and 11 bases at J, with 11 bases in the middle. The germline V gene has CDR1 SGHAT and CDR2 FQNNGV. This chain's CDR3 is CASSSRTSAFF. DNA of the CDR3: TGTGCCAGCAGCTCTCGGACCTCTGCTTTCTTT.

This clonotype was picked up a small number of times. J is TRBJ2-7 and V is TRBV18; no firm D call. Trimming removed 2 bases from V and 2 bases from J, with 10 bases in between. The CDR3 has 14 residues. CDR1 is KGHSH and CDR2 is LQKENI in the germline V gene. The CDR3 region is CASSPSVLAYEQYF. The CDR3, as DNA: TGTGCCAGCTCACCATCTGTCCTTGCCTACGAGCAGTACTTC.